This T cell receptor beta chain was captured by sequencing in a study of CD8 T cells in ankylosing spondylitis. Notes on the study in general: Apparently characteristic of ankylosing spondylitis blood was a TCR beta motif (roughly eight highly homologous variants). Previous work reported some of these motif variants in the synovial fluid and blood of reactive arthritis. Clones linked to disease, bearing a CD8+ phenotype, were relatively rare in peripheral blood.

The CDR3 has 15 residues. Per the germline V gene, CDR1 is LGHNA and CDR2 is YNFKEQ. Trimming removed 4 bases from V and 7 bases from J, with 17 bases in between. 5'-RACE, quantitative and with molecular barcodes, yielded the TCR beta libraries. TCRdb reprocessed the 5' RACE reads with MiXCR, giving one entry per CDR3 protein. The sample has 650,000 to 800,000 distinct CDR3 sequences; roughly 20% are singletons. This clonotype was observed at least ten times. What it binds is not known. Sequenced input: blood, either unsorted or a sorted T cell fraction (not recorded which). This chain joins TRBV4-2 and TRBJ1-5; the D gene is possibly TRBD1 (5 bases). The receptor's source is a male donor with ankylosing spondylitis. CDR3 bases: TGTGCCAGCAGCCCGGCAGGGACCGGGAGACAGCCCCAGCATTTT. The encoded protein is CASSPAGTGRQPQHF.